These T cell receptor beta chains were read from a single sample in a study of OX40 agonist ivuxolimab in advanced cancers. Only in-frame clones appear in the TCRdb table, and some are missing; sequencing was by immunoSEQ multiplex PCR. Counted here are 75,000 to 100,000 clones, 70% to 90% occurring once; the ten biggest clones make up approximately 2%. Sequencing was performed on CD4+ or CD8+ T cells sorted from blood, taken in a trial of the OX40 agonist ivuxolimab. Source of these receptors: an adult with an advanced solid tumor such as melanoma, head and neck, liver or kidney cancer. Both conserved end residues are part of each CDR3. D genes are given only for firm matches. Expanded clones get a size class; other rows say once, few or many, or leave the size out.

size: once; V: TRBV5-1; D: TRBD1; J: TRBJ2-7; CDR3: CASSLNGQGTISYEQYF; DNA: TGCGCCAGCAGCTTGAACGGACAGGGGACCATCTCCTACGAGCAGTACTTC
size: -; V: TRBV29-1; D: -; J: TRBJ2-1; CDR3: CSVRGGGQYNEQFF; DNA: TGCAGCGTCAGGGGGGGCGGGCAATACAATGAGCAGTTCTTC
size: -; V: TRBV5-5; D: -; J: TRBJ1-4; CDR3: CASSLGSGGEKLFF; DNA: TGTGCCAGCAGCTTGGGCTCGGGGGGAGAAAAACTGTTTTTT
size: -; V: TRBV28; D: TRBD1; J: TRBJ1-2; CDR3: CASSWGRDRADRYTF; DNA: TGTGCCAGCAGCTGGGGGAGGGACAGGGCCGATCGCTACACCTTC
size: -; V: TRBV11-3; D: TRBD2; J: TRBJ2-1; CDR3: CASSLRKRGVNNEQFF; DNA: TGTGCCAGCAGCTTACGTAAGCGGGGGGTCAACAATGAGCAGTTCTTC
size: -; V: TRBV6-6; D: -; J: TRBJ2-2; CDR3: CASSYSGLGARELFF; DNA: TGTGCCAGCAGTTACTCTGGTCTCGGGGCCCGGGAGCTGTTTTTT
size: once; V: TRBV29-1; D: TRBD1; J: TRBJ1-3; CDR3: CSVAQGAYGNTIYF; DNA: TGCAGCGTTGCCCAGGGGGCGTATGGAAACACCATATATTTT
size: -; V: TRBV19; D: TRBD1; J: TRBJ2-1; CDR3: CASSRTGRPPYNEQFF; DNA: TGTGCCAGTTCCCGGACAGGCCGGCCTCCTTACAATGAGCAGTTCTTC
size: -; V: TRBV7-6; D: TRBD1; J: TRBJ2-3; CDR3: CASSFLGRGLTYTQYF; DNA: TGTGCCAGCAGCTTCCTGGGCAGGGGGTTAACATATACGCAGTATTTT
size: -; V: TRBV6-5; D: -; J: TRBJ1-4; CDR3: CASSYASEGDEKLFF; DNA: TGTGCCAGCAGTTACGCGTCAGAGGGCGATGAAAAACTGTTTTTT
size: many; V: TRBV14; D: -; J: TRBJ1-1; CDR3: CASSRNRAENTEAFF; DNA: TGTGCCAGCAGCCGGAACAGGGCTGAGAACACTGAAGCTTTCTTT
size: -; V: TRBV28; D: -; J: TRBJ1-3; CDR3: CASSSPGTALNTIYF; DNA: TGTGCCAGCAGTTCACCCGGAACAGCACTAAACACCATATATTTT
size: -; V: TRBV7-3; D: -; J: TRBJ1-3; CDR3: CASSFTGLAGNTIYF; DNA: TGTGCCAGCAGCTTCACAGGGCTGGCTGGAAACACCATATATTTT
size: once; V: TRBV4-1; D: TRBD2; J: TRBJ2-2; CDR3: CASSQEGLVATGELFF; DNA: TGCGCCAGCAGCCAAGAGGGACTAGTGGCCACCGGGGAGCTGTTTTTT
size: -; V: TRBV6-1; D: -; J: TRBJ1-1; CDR3: CASKVARSTEAFF; DNA: TGTGCCAGCAAAGTGGCGAGGTCGACTGAAGCTTTCTTT
size: -; V: TRBV2; D: TRBD2; J: TRBJ2-7; CDR3: CASSELRTSGSGEQYF; DNA: TGTGCCAGCAGCGAACTACGGACTAGCGGGAGTGGGGAGCAGTACTTC
size: -; V: TRBV28; D: -; J: TRBJ1-1; CDR3: CASSSGGVKNTEAFF; DNA: TGTGCCAGCAGTTCGGGTGGAGTGAAGAACACTGAAGCTTTCTTT
size: -; V: TRBV11-2; D: -; J: TRBJ2-1; CDR3: CASSLMDEQFF; DNA: TGTGCCAGCAGCTTGATGGATGAGCAGTTCTTC
size: -; V: TRBV10-3; D: TRBD1; J: TRBJ1-1; CDR3: CAISAGQARLGTEAFF; DNA: TGTGCCATCAGTGCCGGACAGGCTCGGTTGGGCACTGAAGCTTTCTTT
size: -; V: TRBV6-5; D: -; J: TRBJ1-2; CDR3: CASSYATNYGYTF; DNA: TGTGCCAGCAGCTATGCCACCAACTATGGCTACACCTTC
size: -; V: TRBV5-4; D: -; J: TRBJ1-4; CDR3: CASSLARGSYEKLFF; DNA: TGTGCCAGCAGCTTGGCCAGGGGATCGTATGAAAAACTGTTTTTT
size: -; V: TRBV5-1; D: -; J: TRBJ1-2; CDR3: CASSFDSYGYTF; DNA: TGCGCCAGCAGCTTCGATTCCTATGGCTACACCTTC
size: once; V: TRBV4-1; D: -; J: TRBJ2-2; CDR3: CASSQVHKAAGELFF; DNA: TGCGCCAGCAGCCAAGTTCACAAGGCCGCCGGGGAGCTGTTTTTT
size: -; V: TRBV5-1; D: TRBD1; J: TRBJ2-5; CDR3: CASSLARGETQYF; DNA: TGCGCCAGCAGCTTGGCCAGGGGGGAGACCCAGTACTTC
size: -; V: TRBV6-5; D: TRBD1; J: TRBJ1-1; CDR3: CASSGTGLVTEAFF; DNA: TGTGCCAGCAGTGGGACAGGTTTGGTTACTGAAGCTTTCTTT
size: -; V: TRBV11-2; D: TRBD1; J: TRBJ2-4; CDR3: CASSLDRDRGPGAVQYF; DNA: TGTGCCAGCAGCTTAGACCGGGACAGGGGGCCGGGGGCTGTTCAGTACTTC
size: -; V: TRBV10-3; D: TRBD1; J: TRBJ2-1; CDR3: CAIRQGTYNEQFF; DNA: TGTGCCATAAGACAGGGGACCTACAATGAGCAGTTCTTC
size: -; V: TRBV27; D: -; J: TRBJ1-5; CDR3: CASSSGTQNNQPQHF; DNA: TGTGCCAGCAGTTCCGGGACCCAAAATAATCAGCCCCAGCATTTT
size: -; V: TRBV5-4; D: -; J: TRBJ1-2; CDR3: CASSLGRRYGYTF; DNA: TGTGCCAGCAGCTTGGGCAGACGGTATGGCTACACCTTC
size: -; V: TRBV4-1; D: -; J: TRBJ1-5; CDR3: CASSQDPGRQPQHF; DNA: TGCGCCAGCAGCCAAGATCCAGGGCGACAGCCCCAGCATTTT